This T cell receptor (beta chain) stems from a study of CD8 T cells in ankylosing spondylitis. Study conclusions and caveats: Some motif variants were previously reported in reactive arthritis synovial fluid and blood. CD8+ cells made up the disease-linked clones, which were relatively rare in peripheral blood. Within matched ankylosing spondylitis synovial fluid, disease-linked clones were reportedly significantly enriched. Seemingly distinctive of ankylosing spondylitis blood was a TCR beta motif formed by eight highly homologous variants.

This clonotype was picked up many times. The antigen remains undetermined. The CDR3 is 15 residues long. V was shortened by 7 bases and J by 2 bases, with 16 bases between the two germline ends. The germline V gene encodes CDR1 SEHNR and CDR2 FQNEAQ (reference sequence). Using its own MiXCR run on the 5' RACE reads, TCRdb lists one record per CDR3 protein. Of roughly 490,000 distinct CDR3 sequences in the sample, about 5% are singletons; the top ten hold roughly 3.3%. The rearrangement uses TRBV7-9 and TRBJ2-3, with a weak D call TRBD1 (5 bases). The sample comprised blood, either unsorted or a sorted T cell fraction (not recorded which). This sequence was found in a male donor with ankylosing spondylitis. This CDR3 reads CASTTLDMYTDTQYF. CDR3 sequence (DNA): TGTGCCAGCACCACTTTGGACATGTACACAGATACGCAGTATTTT.